One sample yielded the 10 T cell receptor beta chains listed below, sequenced in a study of T-cell reconstitution after alpha-beta-depleted transplantation in children. Unique molecular identifiers were incorporated during preparation of the TCRbeta library. TCRdb re-derived calls from the PCR reads in MiXCR, one entry per CDR3 protein. The sample lists about 360,000 distinct CDR3 sequences; 10% to 15% were seen once. The sequencing here drew on PBMCs, taken from the stem cell graft. All receptors derive from a human donor who donated a stem cell graft to a child with Fanconi anemia.

This clonotype was observed a handful of times. V and J are TRBV27 and TRBJ2-1; D possibly uses TRBD1 or TRBD2 (7 bases each). CDR3 length: 19 amino acids. V lost 0 bases, J lost 1 base, and 19 bases lay in between. Germline V CDR1 and CDR2: MNHEY, SMNVEV (reference sequence). Here the CDR3 DNA reads TGTGCCAGCAGTTTATCGTCAGGGAGGGGGCCGGGTTCCTACAATGAGCAGTTCTTC. Amino acid sequence: CASSLSSGRGPGSYNEQFF.

J is TRBJ2-2 and V is TRBV7-8, with a weak D call TRBD1 (5 bases). This CDR3 comprises 15 residues. V gave up 3 bases and J gave up 1 base, with 9 bases separating them. The germline V gene has CDR1 SGHVS and CDR2 FQNEAQ. In nucleotides, the CDR3 is TGTGCCAGCAGCTTTGGGGCTGTGAACACCGGGGAGCTGTTTTTT. As protein: CASSFGAVNTGELFF.

This clonotype was recorded a few times. V gene TRBV15 combines with J gene TRBJ1-4, with 9 positions matching TRBD1. J gave up 11 bases and V 5 bases, and 0 bases lay outside the gene matches. This CDR3 spans 11 amino acids. Germline assignment: CDR1 LNHNV and CDR2 YYDKDF (reference sequence). DNA of the CDR3: TGTGCCACCAGCGGACAGGGGAAACTGTTTTTT. Translation: CATSGQGKLFF.

This clonotype came up many times. This CDR3 reads CAISDGIAGETQYF. CDR3 nucleotides: TGTGCCATCAGTGACGGGATAGCGGGGGAGACCCAGTACTTC. The chain links TRBV10-3 to TRBJ2-5; TRBD2 matches at 8 bases. V lost 3 bases and J lost 5; bases outside the gene matches: 5. Germline CDR1 and CDR2: ENHRY and SYGVKD. This CDR3 region has 14 residues.

This clonotype was seen more than once but under ten times. The chain uses TRBV7-9 and TRBJ2-1; D remains ambiguous. The CDR3 runs to 16 residues. V was pared by 5 bases and J by 0 bases, with 14 bases between. CDR1 SEHNR and CDR2 FQNEAQ come from the germline V gene (reference sequence). CDR3 coding DNA: TGTGCCAGCAGCCCGAAGGGCGGTAGCTCCTACAATGAGCAGTTCTTC. It encodes CASSPKGGSSYNEQFF.

Many counts were recorded for this clonotype. The chain employs TRBV13 and TRBJ1-1; tentatively, D is TRBD1 (5 bases). V was pared by 8 bases and J by 6 bases, with 25 bases between. CDR1 and CDR2 (germline): PRHDT, FYEKMQ (reference sequence). CDR3 length equals 16 residues. This CDR3 is CASCARLGESGAEAFF. CDR3 DNA sequence: TGTGCCAGCTGCGCGCGTTTGGGGGAGAGCGGGGCTGAAGCTTTCTTT.

This clonotype was detected a few times. The V gene is TRBV5-1, the J gene TRBJ2-7; 9 positions agree with TRBD1. Germline assignment: CDR1 SGHRS and CDR2 YFSETQ. Trimming removed 0 bases from V and 4 bases from J; junction bases left unmatched: 8. The CDR3 contains 16 residues. DNA of the CDR3: TGCGCCAGCAGCTTGGCCCCGGGACAGGGCCTATACGAGCAGTACTTC. Its translation is CASSLAPGQGLYEQYF.

This sequence joins TRBV20-1 and TRBJ2-3; TRBD2 matches 8 bases. From germline, CDR1 is DFQATT and CDR2 SNEGSKA (reference sequence). J was trimmed by 4 bases and V by 6 bases; bases with no gene match: 12. CDR3 size: 15 residues. In nucleotides, the CDR3 is TGCAGTGCGCCCCCCCCCCGGGGGGGGGCAGATACGCAGTATTTT. This translates into CSAPPPRGGADTQYF.

The chain carries TRBV6-2 or TRBV6-3 and TRBJ1-1, with 8 bases lining up with TRBD1. Germline CDR1 and CDR2: MNHEY and SVGEGT. This CDR3 is built from 14 residues. Unmatched junction bases numbered 7, after V lost 6 bases and J lost 4 bases. The CDR3, as DNA: TGTGCCAGCAGACGGGGACAGGTAGGCACTGAAGCTTTCTTT. Residues: CASRRGQVGTEAFF.

A few counts support this clonotype. This rearrangement joins TRBV10-3 to TRBJ1-3, with D possibly TRBD1 on 5 matching bases. Germline CDR1 ENHRY, CDR2 SYGVKD. CDR3 size: 14 residues. V lost 0 bases and J lost 9, with 12 bases in between. CDR3 nucleotide sequence: TGTGCCATCAGTGAGTCTGAAGCAGGGACCACCATATATTTT. This encodes CAISESEAGTTIYF.